The clone carrying this T cell receptor beta chain has just a few counts. What it binds is unknown. This CDR3 spans 15 amino acids. The V and J ends lost 3 bases and 5 bases, in that order; junction bases with no gene match: 7. Germline assignment: CDR1 SGHTA and CDR2 FQGNSA. TCR beta libraries were prepared from cDNA with unique molecular identifiers. TCRdb redid the calling of the PCR reads with MiXCR, one entry per CDR3 protein. The sample carries 600,000 to 700,000 distinct CDR3 sequences, approximately 59% recorded once. The data are from a study of post-analysis software for immune sequencing data. Regarding the study as a whole: Roughly 5 TRBV segments, TRBV5-6, TRBV5-1 and TRBV20-1 among them, were found more frequent in patients than controls. For normalized Chao1 diversity, multiple sclerosis patients scored significantly lower than controls did.

This receptor was taken from a girl aged 2 to 9 with multiple sclerosis. The chain is built from TRBV7-2 and TRBJ2-1; TRBD2 aligns across 7 bases. Material: blood. The CDR3 DNA sequence: TGTGCCAGCAGCTTCCAGCGGGGTCGCAACAATGAGCAGTTCTTC. Encoded protein: CASSFQRGRNNEQFF.